Each of the 28 T cell receptor beta chains below was sequenced from the same sample in a study of blood T cell repertoires in COVID-19 (dated by TCRdb to 2018 to 2020). Library method: the immunoSEQ multiplex PCR assay. The immuneACCESS repertoire file appears here via TCRdb, limited to in-frame rearrangements. These files lack a portion of the clones; in checked studies, under half of the deficit traces to unresolved V genes, and the cause of the others is not known. Within this sample are 100,000 to 130,000 clones, with 65% to 80% of them counted one time only. 1.8% of the sample is held by the ten biggest clonotypes. Sequenced: peripheral blood. All receptors come from a woman between 35 and 50 years old with acute or convalescent COVID-19.

This clone was seen just once. The CDR3 sequence is CASSLLSNQPQHF. In nucleotides, the CDR3 is TGTGCCAGCAGCCTACTTAGCAATCAGCCCCAGCATTTT. V usage is TRBV6-5 and J usage is TRBJ1-5; D remains ambiguous. Germline V gene data show CDR1 as MNHEY and CDR2 as SVGAGI. V lost 6 bases to trimming and J lost 0 bases, with 6 bases between them. This CDR3 is built from 13 residues.

This chain joins TRBV10-3 and TRBJ2-7; TRBD2 is a possible D gene (6 bases). Germline V gene lookup returns CDR1 ENHRY and CDR2 SYGVKD. The CDR3 covers 16 residues. V lost 0 bases to trimming and J lost 3 bases, with 15 bases between them. Written as DNA, the CDR3 is TGTGCCATCAGTGAGTCGAATGGGGCGGGGATCTACGAGCAGTACTTC. This codes for CAISESNGAGIYEQYF.

The rearrangement joins TRBV28 to TRBJ2-7, with a possible D match to TRBD2 (5 bases). Deletions cut 2 bases from V and 0 bases from J, with 14 bases between. The germline gives CDR1 MDHEN, CDR2 SYDVKM. CDR3 length: 16 amino acids. The CDR3 loop is CASSLLGDPSSYEQYF. CDR3 in DNA: TGTGCCAGCAGTTTACTGGGAGACCCAAGCTCCTACGAGCAGTACTTC.

The chain links TRBV7-8 to TRBJ2-2; D possibly corresponds to TRBD1 (6 bases). Germline CDR1 and CDR2: SGHVS and FQNEAQ. V lost 2 bases and J 5 bases, leaving 15 bases between the germline ends. The CDR3 runs to 16 residues. The CDR3 sequence: CASSLSTGPATGELFF. The CDR3, as DNA: TGTGCCAGCAGCTTATCCACAGGGCCTGCAACCGGGGAGCTGTTTTTT.

V and J are TRBV2 and TRBJ2-1; 9 bases are shared with TRBD2. CDR3 size: 15 residues. V lost 6 bases, J lost 5 bases, and 8 bases stayed unmatched. Germline V lookup: CDR1 SNHLY, CDR2 FYNNEI. The CDR3 bases are TGTGCCAGCAGGCTAACTAGCGGGTCTCACAATGAGCAGTTCTTC. Protein: CASRLTSGSHNEQFF.

Only one count was recorded for this clone. The rearrangement uses TRBV9 and TRBJ1-2, with 7 bases matching TRBD1. The trim removed 1 base at V and 4 bases at J, leaving 13 bases unmatched. The CDR3 length is 17 residues. CDR1 and CDR2 from the germline V gene are SGDLS and YYNGEE. The CDR3 DNA reads as TGTGCCAGCAGCGTAAAGAGGGCCCTGACAGGGACCTATGGCTACACCTTC. It is translated as CASSVKRALTGTYGYTF.

V and J are TRBV10-3 and TRBJ1-2; TRBD1 might be the D (6 bases). The CDR3 is 16 amino acids. Germline CDR1 reads ENHRY; CDR2 reads SYGVKD. Trimming removed 2 bases from V and 8 bases from J, with 21 bases in between. CDR3 sequence: CAISEPREGTKRGYTF. CDR3 nucleotides: TGTGCCATCAGTGAGCCTAGAGAAGGGACAAAACGAGGCTACACCTTC.

The chain joins TRBV9 to TRBJ2-5; possible D gene TRBD2, 6 bases. In germline, CDR1 is SGDLS, CDR2 YYNGEE. The V gene lost 3 bases and the J gene lost 4 bases, with 13 bases spanning the gap. The CDR3 contains 14 residues. CDR3 nucleotide sequence: TGTGCCAGCAGCGCCTCGATGGGGGGAGAGACCCAGTACTTC. It is translated as CASSASMGGETQYF.

This chain links TRBV2 with TRBJ1-1, with TRBD1 identical over 7 bases. V gave up 0 bases and J gave up 10 bases; unmatched junction bases: 11. Germline V gene data show CDR1 as SNHLY and CDR2 as FYNNEI. This CDR3 contains 15 residues. CDR3 region: CASSEALGQVGGAFF. The CDR3 DNA is TGTGCCAGCAGTGAAGCGCTTGGACAGGTCGGGGGAGCTTTCTTT.

The chain carries TRBV9 and TRBJ2-5, with a possible D match to TRBD2 (5 bases). This CDR3 contains 14 residues. Trimming took off 0 bases at V and 5 bases at J, with 11 bases between the two ends. Germline V gene sequence: CDR1 SGDLS, CDR2 YYNGEE. CDR3 sequence (DNA): TGTGCCAGCAGCGTAGGTAACGGGAAGGAGACCCAGTACTTC. Encoded protein: CASSVGNGKETQYF.

For the CDR3, the DNA is TGCGCCAGCAGCTTGGTTCTAGCGGGGATTAGCACAGATACGCAGTATTTT. Residues: CASSLVLAGISTDTQYF. V gene TRBV5-1 combines with J gene TRBJ2-3; 9 positions agree with TRBD2. V dropped 0 bases and J dropped 0; count of bases not matched to a gene: 5. There are 17 residues in the CDR3. The germline V gene encodes CDR1 SGHRS and CDR2 YFSETQ.

This chain links TRBV10-2 with TRBJ2-2; tentatively, D is TRBD1 (5 bases). Trimming left V 0 bases short and J 5 bases short, with 22 bases between. This CDR3 has 19 amino acids. Germline V gives CDR1 WSHSY, CDR2 SAAADI. CDR3 bases: TGCGCCAGCAGTGAGTCGAGCCAGTGGGCAGGGTTGTTGACCGGGGAGCTGTTTTTT. Protein sequence: CASSESSQWAGLLTGELFF.

The V and J genes are TRBV10-3 and TRBJ2-7; TRBD1 matches 10 bases. J was trimmed by 7 bases and V by 0 bases; bases with no gene match: 6. The germline V gene encodes CDR1 ENHRY and CDR2 SYGVKD. The CDR3 is made up of 15 amino acids. CDR3 coding DNA: TGTGCCATCAGTGAGTCGAGGGAGGGACAGGGGGAGCAGTACTTC. Its protein is CAISESREGQGEQYF.

The count of this clone is one. The V and J genes are TRBV19 and TRBJ2-1, with D hard to call. CDR3 size: 12 residues. Germline loops: CDR1 LNHDA, CDR2 SQIVND (reference sequence). V was clipped by 6 bases and J by 8 bases, with 11 bases between them. In DNA, the CDR3 is TGTGCCAGTAGGACAAATTCTTATGAGCAGTTCTTC. Its translation: CASRTNSYEQFF.

The chain couples TRBV2 to TRBJ2-1, with a possible D match to TRBD2 (6 bases). V was shortened by 8 bases and J by 7 bases, with 15 bases between the two germline ends. CDR1 SNHLY and CDR2 FYNNEI come from the germline V gene. This CDR3 has 13 residues. CDR3 protein: CASCGAGGNEQFF. Written as DNA, the CDR3 is TGTGCCAGCTGCGGAGCGGGCGGGAATGAGCAGTTCTTC.

This chain links TRBV4-3 with TRBJ1-3, with D maybe TRBD1 (6 bases). The CDR3 sequence is 15 residues long. The germline V gene has CDR1 LGHNA and CDR2 YSLEER. V was pared by 0 bases and J by 4 bases, with 10 bases between. CDR3: CASSQDPQGGNTIYF. The DNA of the CDR3 is TGCGCCAGCAGCCAAGATCCCCAGGGGGGAAACACCATATATTTT.

This chain uses TRBV11-1 with TRBJ1-1; TRBD1 agrees at 8 bases. The CDR3 loop spans 13 amino acids. V trimming: 5 bases; J trimming: 7 bases; junction bases outside the gene matches: 6. Per germline, CDR1 SGHAT and CDR2 FQDESV (reference sequence). CDR3 residues: CASSPGQGFEAFF. As DNA, the CDR3 is TGTGCCAGCAGCCCCGGACAGGGATTTGAAGCTTTCTTT.

V gene TRBV30 combines with J gene TRBJ2-5; D is possibly TRBD1 (6 bases). The CDR3 totals 14 residues. Trimming cost V 1 base and J 3 bases, with 12 bases left between them. Germline-derived CDR1 and CDR2 are GTSNPN and SVGIG (reference sequence). CDR3 protein: CAWSDPSGEETQYF. The DNA for the CDR3 is TGTGCCTGGAGTGACCCCTCAGGGGAAGAGACCCAGTACTTC.

The chain combines TRBV5-1 with TRBJ2-4; D is ambiguous. V lost 2 bases, J lost 0 bases, and 12 bases lay in between. The germline V gene encodes CDR1 SGHRS and CDR2 YFSETQ. This CDR3 has 16 amino acids. In DNA, the CDR3 is TGCGCCAGCAGCTTTTGGTGGGCCATAGCCAAAAACATTCAGTACTTC. It is translated as CASSFWWAIAKNIQYF.

V gene TRBV15 combines with J gene TRBJ2-7; 10 bases fit TRBD1. V was pared by 4 bases and J by 5 bases, with 5 bases of the junction left unmatched. The length of the CDR3 is 14 residues. Germline CDR1 LNHNV, CDR2 YYDKDF (reference sequence). Written as DNA, the CDR3 is TGTGCCACCAGCAAGGGACAGGGGAATGACGAGCAGTACTTC. It codes for CATSKGQGNDEQYF.

The gene calls are TRBV10-3 and TRBJ2-3; D not resolved. CDR3 length: 18 amino acids. Trimming cost V 6 bases and J 0 bases, with 22 bases left between them. CDR1 is ENHRY, CDR2 SYGVKD, per germline. The CDR3 spells CAISEPSAAGDSTDTQYF. The CDR3 DNA is TGTGCCATCAGCGAACCCTCAGCTGCAGGTGATAGCACAGATACGCAGTATTTT.

The chain recombines TRBV21-1 with TRBJ2-1; the table's D call of TRBD1 was not tested on the DNA. TRBV21-1 is a pseudogene segment. CDR3 length equals 16 residues. CDR3 nucleotides: TGTGCCAGCAGCGGGCGCAGGGGAATTGGAAGCAATGAGCAGTTCTTC. Its protein is CASSGRRGIGSNEQFF.

The chain has TRBV29-1 and TRBJ2-5; no clear D. Germline assignment: CDR1 SQVTM and CDR2 ANQGSEA. The CDR3 has 11 residues. Trimming left V 6 bases short and J 2 bases short, with 7 bases between. The CDR3 reads CSVRKQETQYF. The CDR3 DNA is TGCAGCGTCAGGAAACAAGAGACCCAGTACTTC.

The chain employs TRBV7-9 and TRBJ2-5, with TRBD1 matching 7 bases. Germline V gives CDR1 SEHNR, CDR2 FQNEAQ (reference sequence). V was pared by 4 bases and J by 3 bases, with 5 bases of the junction left unmatched. This CDR3 spans 14 amino acids. DNA of the CDR3: TGTGCCAGCAGCTCGACTACAGGGGAAGAGACCCAGTACTTC. It translates to CASSSTTGEETQYF.

DNA for the CDR3: TGTGCCAGCAGTCGTAGACAGGGGCCGACTAGCACAGATACGCAGTATTTT. It codes for CASSRRQGPTSTDTQYF. The J gene is TRBJ2-3, the V gene TRBV6-2 or TRBV6-3; 8 bases fit TRBD1. Germline trimming cut 5 bases from V and 0 bases from J; bases unmatched to any gene: 10. The CDR3 consists of 17 residues. CDR1 is MNHEY, CDR2 SVGEGT, per germline.

The table lists this clone with a few counts. The chain combines TRBV5-1 with TRBJ1-4; TRBD1 matches at 8 bases. Germline lookup yields CDR1 SGHRS and CDR2 YFSETQ. The CDR3 runs to 14 residues. V lost 0 bases and J lost 8; bases outside the gene matches: 3. CDR3 amino acids: CASSLEQGDEKLFF. CDR3 bases: TGCGCCAGCAGCTTGGAACAGGGGGACGAAAAACTGTTTTTT. The whole variable domain, remainder taken from reference TRBV5-1 and TRBJ1-4, is KAGVTQTPRYLIKTRGQQVTLSCSPISGHRSVSWYQQTPGQGLQFLFEYFSETQRNKGNFPGRFSGRQFSNSRSEMNVSTLELGDSALYLCASSLEQGDEKLFFGSGTQLSVL.

This clone was picked up a small number of times. This rearrangement joins TRBV6-5 to TRBJ2-3; 9 bases align to TRBD1. The CDR3 sequence is 15 residues long. From germline, CDR1 is MNHEY and CDR2 SVGAGI. With V trimmed by 6 bases and J by 4 bases, 8 bases remained unmatched. CDR3 nucleotides: TGTGCCAGCAGACTTACAGGGGGCATTGCAGATACGCAGTATTTT. This gives the protein CASRLTGGIADTQYF.

The V and J genes are TRBV5-1 and TRBJ2-2, with 8 bases identical to TRBD2. J gave up 0 bases and V 0 bases, and 4 bases lay outside the gene matches. The CDR3 runs to 17 residues. Germline CDR1 reads SGHRS; CDR2 reads YFSETQ. The CDR3 DNA reads TGCGCCAGCAGCTTGGCCGGCGGGGGGACGAACACCGGGGAGCTGTTTTTT. This translates into CASSLAGGGTNTGELFF.